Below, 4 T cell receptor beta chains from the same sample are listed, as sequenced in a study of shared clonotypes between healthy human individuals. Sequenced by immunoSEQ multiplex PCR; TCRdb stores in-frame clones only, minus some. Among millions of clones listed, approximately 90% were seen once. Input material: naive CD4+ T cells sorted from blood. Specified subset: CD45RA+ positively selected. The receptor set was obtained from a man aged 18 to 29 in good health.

The chain's CDR3 is CASSLTGAYNSPLHF. CDR3 DNA: TGCGCCAGCAGCTTGACAGGTGCCTATAATTCACCCCTCCACTTT. The chain carries TRBV5-1 and TRBJ1-6, with D possibly matching TRBD1 (5 bases). Trimming took off 1 base at V and 2 bases at J, with 7 bases between the two ends. Per germline, CDR1 SGHRS and CDR2 YFSETQ. The CDR3 is made up of 15 amino acids.

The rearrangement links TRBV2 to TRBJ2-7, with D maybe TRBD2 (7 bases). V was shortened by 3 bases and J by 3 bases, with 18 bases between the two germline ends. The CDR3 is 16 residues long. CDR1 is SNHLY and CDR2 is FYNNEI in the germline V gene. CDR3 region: CASSEEGGARGYEQYF. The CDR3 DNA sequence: TGTGCCAGCAGTGAGGAGGGGGGGGCCAGAGGCTACGAGCAGTACTTC.

DNA of the CDR3: TGTGCCAGCAGCTTAGAGTGGACAGGGGGTAGCACAGATACGCAGTATTTT. Protein sequence: CASSLEWTGGSTDTQYF. The rearrangement uses TRBV7-8 and TRBJ2-3; 10 bases are a match to TRBD1. Trimming at V came to 1 base and at J to 0 bases, leaving 4 bases not matched to a gene. This CDR3 is built from 17 residues. Germline lookup yields CDR1 SGHVS and CDR2 FQNEAQ.

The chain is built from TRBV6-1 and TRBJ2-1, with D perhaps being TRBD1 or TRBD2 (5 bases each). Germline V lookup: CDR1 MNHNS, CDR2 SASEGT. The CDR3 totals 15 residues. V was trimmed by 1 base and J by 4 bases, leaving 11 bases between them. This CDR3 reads CASSEGDQNYNEQFF. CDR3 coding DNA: TGTGCCAGCAGTGAAGGGGACCAAAATTACAATGAGCAGTTCTTC.